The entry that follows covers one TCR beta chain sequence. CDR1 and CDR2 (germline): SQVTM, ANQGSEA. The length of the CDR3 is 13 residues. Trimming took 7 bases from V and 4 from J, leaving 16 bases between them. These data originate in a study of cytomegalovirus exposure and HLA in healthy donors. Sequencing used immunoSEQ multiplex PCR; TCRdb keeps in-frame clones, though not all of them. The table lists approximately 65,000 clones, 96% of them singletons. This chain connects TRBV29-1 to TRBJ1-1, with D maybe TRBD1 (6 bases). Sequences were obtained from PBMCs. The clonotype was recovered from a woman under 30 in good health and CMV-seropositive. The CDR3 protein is CSAPGAAGTEAFF. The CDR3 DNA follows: TGCAGCGCCCCAGGGGCCGCGGGCACTGAAGCTTTCTTT.